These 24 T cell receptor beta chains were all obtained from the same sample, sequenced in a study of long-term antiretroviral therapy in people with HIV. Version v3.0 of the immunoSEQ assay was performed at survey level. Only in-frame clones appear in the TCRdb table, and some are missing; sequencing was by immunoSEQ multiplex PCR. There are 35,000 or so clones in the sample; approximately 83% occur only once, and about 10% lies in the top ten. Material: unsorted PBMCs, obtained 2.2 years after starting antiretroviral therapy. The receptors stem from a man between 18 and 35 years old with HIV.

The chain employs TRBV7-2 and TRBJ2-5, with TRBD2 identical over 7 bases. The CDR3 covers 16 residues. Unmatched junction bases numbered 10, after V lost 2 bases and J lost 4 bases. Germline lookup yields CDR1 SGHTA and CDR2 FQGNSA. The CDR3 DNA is TGTGCCAGCAGCTTACTTGGCGGGGGAAATGGAGAGACCCAGTACTTC. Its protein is CASSLLGGGNGETQYF.

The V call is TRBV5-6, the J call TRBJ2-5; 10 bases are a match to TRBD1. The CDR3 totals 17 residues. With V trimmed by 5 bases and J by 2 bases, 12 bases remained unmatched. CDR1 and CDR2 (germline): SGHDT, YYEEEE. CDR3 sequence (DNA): TGTGCCAGCAGACCGTCCCGGGACAGGGGAAGACAAGAGACCCAGTACTTC. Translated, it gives CASRPSRDRGRQETQYF.

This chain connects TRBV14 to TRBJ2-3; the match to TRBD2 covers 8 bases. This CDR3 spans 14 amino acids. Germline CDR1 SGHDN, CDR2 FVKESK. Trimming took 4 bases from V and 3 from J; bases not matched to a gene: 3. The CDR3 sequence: CASSPAGVTDTQYF. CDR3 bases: TGTGCCAGCAGCCCAGCGGGAGTGACAGATACGCAGTATTTT.

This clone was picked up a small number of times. CDR3 region: CASSQGQAEGDYGYTF. For the CDR3, the DNA is TGCGCCAGCAGCCAGGGACAGGCAGAAGGGGACTATGGCTACACCTTC. The chain couples TRBV4-3 to TRBJ1-2, with 8 bases matching TRBD1. V lost 3 bases and J lost 3; bases outside the gene matches: 9. Looked up from germline, CDR1 is LGHNA and CDR2 is YSLEER. This CDR3 comprises 16 residues.

In nucleotides, the CDR3 is TGTGCCAGCAACATTGAGGGATGGGACTATGGCTACACCTTC. Its translation is CASNIEGWDYGYTF. The chain is built from TRBV5-4 and TRBJ1-2, with no clear D. V lost 6 bases and J lost 3, with 15 bases in between. This CDR3 is built from 14 residues. Germline assignment: CDR1 SGHNT and CDR2 YYREEE (reference sequence).

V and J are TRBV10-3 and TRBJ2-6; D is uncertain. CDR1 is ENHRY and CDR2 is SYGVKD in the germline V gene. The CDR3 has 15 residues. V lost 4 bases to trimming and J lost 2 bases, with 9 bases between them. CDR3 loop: CAISAPEAGANVLTF. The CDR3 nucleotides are TGTGCCATCAGTGCCCCGGAAGCTGGGGCCAACGTCCTGACTTTC.

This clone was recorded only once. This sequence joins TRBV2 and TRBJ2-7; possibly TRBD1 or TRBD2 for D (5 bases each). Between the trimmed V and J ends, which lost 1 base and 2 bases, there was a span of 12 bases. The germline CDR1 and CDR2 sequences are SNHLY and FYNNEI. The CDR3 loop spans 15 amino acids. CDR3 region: CASSEGWGWTYEQYF. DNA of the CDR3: TGTGCCAGCAGTGAAGGATGGGGGTGGACCTACGAGCAGTACTTC.

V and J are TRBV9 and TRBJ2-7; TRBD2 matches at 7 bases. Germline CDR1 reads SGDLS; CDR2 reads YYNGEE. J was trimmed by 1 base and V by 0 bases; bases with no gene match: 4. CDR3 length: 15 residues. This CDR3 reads CASSVGLAESYEQYF. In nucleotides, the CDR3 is TGTGCCAGCAGCGTAGGGCTAGCGGAGTCCTACGAGCAGTACTTC.

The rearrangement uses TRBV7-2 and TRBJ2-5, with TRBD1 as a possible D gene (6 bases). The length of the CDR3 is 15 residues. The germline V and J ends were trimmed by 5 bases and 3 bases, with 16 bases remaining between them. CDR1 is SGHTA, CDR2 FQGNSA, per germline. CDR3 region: CASSPNQGLEETQYF. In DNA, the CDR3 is TGTGCCAGCAGCCCCAATCAGGGGCTCGAAGAGACCCAGTACTTC.

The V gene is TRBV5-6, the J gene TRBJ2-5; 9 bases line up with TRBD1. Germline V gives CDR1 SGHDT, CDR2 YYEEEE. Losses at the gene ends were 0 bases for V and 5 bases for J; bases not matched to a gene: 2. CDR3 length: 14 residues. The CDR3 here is CASSLVTGGETQYF. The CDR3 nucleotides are TGTGCCAGCAGCTTGGTGACAGGGGGTGAGACCCAGTACTTC. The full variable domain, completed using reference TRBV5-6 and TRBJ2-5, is DAGVTQSPTHLIKTRGQQVTLRCSPKSGHDTVSWYQQALGQGPQFIFQYYEEEERQRGNFPDRFSGHQFPNYSSELNVNALLLGDSALYLCASSLVTGGETQYFGPGTRLLVL.

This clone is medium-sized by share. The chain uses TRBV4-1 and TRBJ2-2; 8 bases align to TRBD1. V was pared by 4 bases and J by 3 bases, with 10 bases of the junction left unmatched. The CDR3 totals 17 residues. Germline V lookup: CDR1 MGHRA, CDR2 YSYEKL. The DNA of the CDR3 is TGCGCCAGCAGCCCTTTCGAGGACAGGGTGTACACCGGGGAGCTGTTTTTT. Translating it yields CASSPFEDRVYTGELFF.

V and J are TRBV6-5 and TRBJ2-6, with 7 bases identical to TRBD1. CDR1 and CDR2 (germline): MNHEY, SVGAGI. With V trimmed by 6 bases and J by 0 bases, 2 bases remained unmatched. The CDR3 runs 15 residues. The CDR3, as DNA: TGTGCCAGCAGGGACAGGCGCTCTGGGGCCAACGTCCTGACTTTC. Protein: CASRDRRSGANVLTF.

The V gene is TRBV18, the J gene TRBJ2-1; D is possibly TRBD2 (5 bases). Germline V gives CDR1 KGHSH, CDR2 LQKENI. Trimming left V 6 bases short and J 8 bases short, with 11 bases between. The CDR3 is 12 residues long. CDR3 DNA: TGTGCCAGCTCGCCCGAGAGGGATGAGCAGTTCTTC. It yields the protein CASSPERDEQFF. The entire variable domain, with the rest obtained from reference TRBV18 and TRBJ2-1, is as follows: NAGVMQNPRHLVRRRGQEARLRCSPMKGHSHVYWYRQLPEEGLKFMVYLQKENIIDESGMPKERFSAEFPKEGPSILRIQQVVRGDSAAYFCASSPERDEQFFGPGTRLTVL.

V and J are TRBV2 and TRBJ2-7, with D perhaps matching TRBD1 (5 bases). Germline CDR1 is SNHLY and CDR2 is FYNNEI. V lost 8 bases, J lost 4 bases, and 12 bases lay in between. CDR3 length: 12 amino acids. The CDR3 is CASRLQEYEQYF. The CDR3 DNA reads TGTGCCAGCCGCTTACAGGAATACGAGCAGTACTTC. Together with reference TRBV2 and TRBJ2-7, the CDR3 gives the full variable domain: EPEVTQTPSHQVTQMGQEVILRCVPISNHLYFYWYRQILGQKVEFLVSFYNNEISEKSEIFDDQFSVERPDGSNFTLKIRSTKLEDSAMYFCASRLQEYEQYFGPGTRLTVT.

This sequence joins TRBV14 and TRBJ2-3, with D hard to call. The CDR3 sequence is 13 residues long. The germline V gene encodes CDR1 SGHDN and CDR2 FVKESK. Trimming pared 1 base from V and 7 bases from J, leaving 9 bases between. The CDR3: CASSQALQNTQYF. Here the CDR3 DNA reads TGTGCCAGCAGCCAAGCCCTCCAAAATACGCAGTATTTT.

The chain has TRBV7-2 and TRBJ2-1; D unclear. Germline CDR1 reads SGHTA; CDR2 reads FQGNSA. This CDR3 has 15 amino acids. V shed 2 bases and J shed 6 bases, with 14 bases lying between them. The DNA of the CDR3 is TGTGCCAGCAGCTTATCGGTGGGCCCGTTCAATGAGCAGTTCTTC. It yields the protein CASSLSVGPFNEQFF. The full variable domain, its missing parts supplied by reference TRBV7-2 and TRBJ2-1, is GAGVSQSPSNKVTEKGKDVELRCDPISGHTALYWYRQSLGQGLEFLIYFQGNSAPDKSGLPSDRFSAERTGGSVSTLTIQRTQQEDSAVYLCASSLSVGPFNEQFFGPGTRLTVL.

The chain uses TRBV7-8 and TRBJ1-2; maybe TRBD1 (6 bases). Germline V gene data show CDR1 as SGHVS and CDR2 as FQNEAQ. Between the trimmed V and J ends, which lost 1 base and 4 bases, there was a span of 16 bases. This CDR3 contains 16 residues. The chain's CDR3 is CASSLVRGQGAYGYTF. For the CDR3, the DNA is TGTGCCAGCAGCTTAGTCCGGGGGCAGGGTGCCTATGGCTACACCTTC.

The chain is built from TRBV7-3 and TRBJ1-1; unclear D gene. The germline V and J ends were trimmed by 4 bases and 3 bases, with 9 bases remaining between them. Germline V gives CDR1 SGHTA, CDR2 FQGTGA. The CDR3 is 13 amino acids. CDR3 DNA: TGTGCCAGCAGCTCCCGATGGGACACTGAAGCTTTCTTT. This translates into CASSSRWDTEAFF.

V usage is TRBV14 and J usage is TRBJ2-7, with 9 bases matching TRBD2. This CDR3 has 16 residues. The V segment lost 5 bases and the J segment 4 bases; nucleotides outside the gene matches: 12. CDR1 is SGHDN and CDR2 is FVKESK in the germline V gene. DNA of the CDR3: TGTGCCAGCAGCATCAGCGGGAGGTGGGCCGGTTACGAGCAGTACTTC. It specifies CASSISGRWAGYEQYF.

CDR3 residues: CASSDRPGQGSGNTIYF. The CDR3 DNA reads as TGCGCCAGCAGCGACCGTCCGGGACAGGGATCTGGAAACACCATATATTTT. The V gene is TRBV4-1, the J gene TRBJ1-3; TRBD1 matches at 9 bases. The CDR3 is 17 residues long. The trim removed 5 bases at V and 1 base at J, leaving 9 bases unmatched. CDR1 is MGHRA, CDR2 YSYEKL, per germline.

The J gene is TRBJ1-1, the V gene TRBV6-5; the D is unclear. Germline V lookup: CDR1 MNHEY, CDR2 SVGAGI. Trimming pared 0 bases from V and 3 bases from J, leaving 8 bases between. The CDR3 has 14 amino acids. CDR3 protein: CASSYSGPDTEAFF. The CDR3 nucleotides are TGTGCCAGCAGTTACTCCGGGCCTGACACTGAAGCTTTCTTT.

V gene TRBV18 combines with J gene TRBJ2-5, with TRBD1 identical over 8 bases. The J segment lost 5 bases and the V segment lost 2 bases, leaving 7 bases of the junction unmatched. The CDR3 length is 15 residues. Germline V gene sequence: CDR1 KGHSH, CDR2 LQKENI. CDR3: CASSPSAGGRETQYF. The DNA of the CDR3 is TGTGCCAGCTCACCATCGGCAGGGGGCCGGGAGACCCAGTACTTC.

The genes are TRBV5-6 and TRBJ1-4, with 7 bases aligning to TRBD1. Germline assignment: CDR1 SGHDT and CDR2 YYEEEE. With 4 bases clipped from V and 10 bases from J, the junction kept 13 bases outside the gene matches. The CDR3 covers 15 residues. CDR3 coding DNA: TGTGCCAGCAGCCCCCCGGCAGGGGGGGAAGGAAAACTGTTTTTT. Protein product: CASSPPAGGEGKLFF. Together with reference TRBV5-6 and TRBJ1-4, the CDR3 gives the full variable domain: DAGVTQSPTHLIKTRGQQVTLRCSPKSGHDTVSWYQQALGQGPQFIFQYYEEEERQRGNFPDRFSGHQFPNYSSELNVNALLLGDSALYLCASSPPAGGEGKLFFGSGTQLSVL.

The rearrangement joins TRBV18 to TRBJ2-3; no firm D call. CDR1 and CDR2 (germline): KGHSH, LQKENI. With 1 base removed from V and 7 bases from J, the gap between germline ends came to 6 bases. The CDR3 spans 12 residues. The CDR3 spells CASSPRGYTQYF. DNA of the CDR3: TGTGCCAGCTCACCACGTGGTTATACGCAGTATTTT.